The 13 T cell receptor beta chains below come from one sample, sequenced in a study of OX40 agonist ivuxolimab in advanced cancers. Using immunoSEQ multiplex PCR, the repertoire was profiled, and TCRdb retains in-frame clones only, with some absent. The table lists about 100,000 clones, around 89% of them singletons. Sequencing used CD4+ or CD8+ T cells sorted from blood, obtained in a trial of the OX40 agonist ivuxolimab. These receptors all stem from an adult with an advanced solid tumor such as melanoma, head and neck, liver or kidney cancer.

The chain carries TRBV7-4 and TRBJ1-2; D possibly corresponds to TRBD1 (6 bases). The germline V and J ends were trimmed by 1 base and 4 bases, with 7 bases remaining between them. The CDR3 consists of 13 residues. Germline V lookup: CDR1 SGHVT, CDR2 SQSDAQ. The CDR3 DNA sequence: TGTGCCAGCAGCTTAGACAGGGTCTATGGCTACACCTTC. This translates into CASSLDRVYGYTF.

About this clone: One junction end does not reproduce the germline sequence, and a read error may be involved. Other DNA sequences in this specimen translate into the identical CDR3. CDR3 region: CSVGSSTDTQYF. In nucleotides, the CDR3 is TGTAGCGTAGGCAGCAGCACAGATACGCAGTATTTT. The J gene is TRBJ2-3, the V gene TRBV29-1; possible D gene TRBD2, 5 bases. This CDR3 comprises 12 residues. Germline CDR1 SQVTM, CDR2 ANQGSEA.

This clone was detected only once. The chain carries TRBV5-1 and TRBJ2-7, with D maybe TRBD1 (6 bases). The CDR3 runs to 17 residues. The germline gives CDR1 SGHRS, CDR2 YFSETQ. V lost 4 bases, J lost 2 bases, and 22 bases lay in between. The DNA of the CDR3 is TGCGCCAGCAGCCTGGAAGGGAACAGGGTGGACACCTACGAGCAGTACTTC. Translation gives CASSLEGNRVDTYEQYF. Full variable domain (rest looked up from reference TRBV5-1 and TRBJ2-7): KAGVTQTPRYLIKTRGQQVTLSCSPISGHRSVSWYQQTPGQGLQFLFEYFSETQRNKGNFPGRFSGRQFSNSRSEMNVSTLELGDSALYLCASSLEGNRVDTYEQYFGPGTRLTVT.

This clone was observed a single time. The chain carries TRBV15 and TRBJ1-4, with 7 bases identical to TRBD1. The CDR3 has 15 amino acids. V gave up 3 bases and J gave up 5 bases; unmatched junction bases: 6. Germline loops: CDR1 LNHNV, CDR2 YYDKDF (reference sequence). CDR3 nucleotides: TGTGCCACCAGCAGGGACAGGTCGGGGAATGAAAAACTGTTTTTT. Protein product: CATSRDRSGNEKLFF.

This clone came up once. V is TRBV25-1 and J is TRBJ2-5; 9 bases are shared with TRBD1. V was pared by 5 bases and J by 1 base, with 2 bases of the junction left unmatched. The CDR3 is 14 residues long. The germline V gene has CDR1 MGHDK and CDR2 SYGVNS. This CDR3 reads CASSKQGAQETQYF. The CDR3 DNA reads as TGTGCCAGCAGTAAACAGGGGGCCCAAGAGACCCAGTACTTC.

The J gene is TRBJ2-7, the V gene TRBV6-5, with a tentative D call TRBD2 (5 bases). Germline CDR1 MNHEY, CDR2 SVGAGI. With 6 bases removed from V and 6 bases from J, the gap between germline ends came to 21 bases. There are 15 residues in the CDR3. CDR3 bases: TGTGCCAGCAGGGGCCACGGGGTAACTACTGGCGAGCAGTACTTC. Translated, it gives CASRGHGVTTGEQYF.

This rearrangement joins TRBV6-6 to TRBJ1-1; a possible D gene is TRBD1 (6 bases). Germline CDR1 MNHNY, CDR2 SVGAGI (reference sequence). V was pared by 5 bases and J by 6 bases, with 10 bases between. The length of the CDR3 is 12 residues. The CDR3 loop reads CASSTRTAEAFF. The DNA of the CDR3 is TGTGCCAGCAGTACCCGGACAGCTGAAGCTTTCTTT.

This chain joins TRBV7-9 and TRBJ1-6; D unclear. Trimming stripped 0 bases from V and 5 bases from J, with 11 bases between. The CDR3 length is 16 residues. Per the germline V gene, CDR1 is SEHNR and CDR2 is FQNEAQ (reference sequence). This CDR3 reads CASSLALGFHNSPLHF. For the CDR3, the DNA is TGTGCCAGCAGCTTAGCGCTGGGGTTCCATAATTCACCCCTCCACTTT.

This chain connects TRBV30 to TRBJ1-2, with D perhaps matching TRBD1 (6 bases). Germline V CDR1 and CDR2: GTSNPN, SVGIG (reference sequence). There are 13 residues in the CDR3. V lost 8 bases, J lost 4 bases, and 17 bases lay in between. The CDR3 region has the DNA TGTGCCGGACTATGGGGGCGCGGCTATGGCTACACCTTC. It encodes CAGLWGRGYGYTF.

Points on this clone: Other DNA sequences in this specimen translate into the identical CDR3. V is TRBV5-1 and J is TRBJ1-3; a weak D match, TRBD1 (6 bases). V dropped 0 bases and J dropped 0 bases, with 10 bases sitting between them. Germline V gene lookup returns CDR1 SGHRS and CDR2 YFSETQ. This CDR3 is built from 16 residues. CDR3 loop: CASSLEGGPSGNTIYF. The CDR3 DNA reads TGCGCCAGCAGCTTGGAAGGGGGACCCTCTGGAAACACCATATATTTT.

The chain is built from TRBV6-1 and TRBJ1-4; D possibly corresponds to TRBD1 (6 bases). Germline values: CDR1 MNHNS, CDR2 SASEGT. Deletions cut 8 bases from V and 8 bases from J, with 15 bases between. The CDR3 length is 13 residues. The CDR3 DNA sequence: TGTGCCAGCTCACAGGGTCAGAAGGAAAAACTGTTTTTT. It codes for CASSQGQKEKLFF.

This chain links TRBV30 with TRBJ1-2, with 10 bases that match TRBD1. Trimming at V came to 0 bases and at J to 7 bases, leaving 5 bases not matched to a gene. Germline V gives CDR1 GTSNPN, CDR2 SVGIG (reference sequence). The CDR3 loop spans 14 amino acids. In nucleotides, the CDR3 is TGTGCCTGGAGTGTACAAAGACAGGGGGCTGGCTACACCTTC. Translation gives CAWSVQRQGAGYTF.

The CDR3, as DNA: TGTGCCAGCTTTGAGGGGACCGGCTACACCTTC. It is translated as CASFEGTGYTF. The chain has TRBV28 and TRBJ1-2, with D possibly matching TRBD1 (5 bases). The CDR3 runs to 11 residues. The germline CDR1 and CDR2 sequences are MDHEN and SYDVKM. V lost 8 bases to trimming and J lost 8 bases, with 12 bases between them.